This TCR beta chain was retrieved from a study of tumor-infiltrating lymphocytes in primary liver carcinoma (dated by TCRdb to about 2017). About the study as a whole: A handful of patients with histopathologically diagnosed primary liver carcinoma underwent surgical resection in China between late 2015 and 2016. Repertoires from technical replicates were highly reproducible, with mean shared-clone rates about 0.86 and correlation coefficients above 0.95. Each sample produced about 3.5 to 7.13 million productive TCRbeta reads, and read depth showed no significant difference between tissue types. A total of 35 specimens from 5 patients went through TCRbeta repertoire sequencing, namely 25 tumor regions, 5 adjacent noncancerous liver tissues and 5 peripheral blood samples. The five patients had tumors of stage T1-T3 N0M0, with maximum diameters ranging from roughly 4.2 to 10 cm. The study combined TCRbeta repertoire sequencing, expression microarrays and whole-exome sequencing across five regions of each liver tumor, with adjacent normal tissue and blood. Hepatocellular carcinoma (four) or combined HCC and intrahepatic cholangiocarcinoma (one) was present in the five patients, who were three men and two women aged 30 to 69 years.

Paper-wide results and their limitations: The top 250 clones made up a significantly larger repertoire fraction in tumors than in blood (p = 0.039). Pairs of tumor regions showed greater repertoire overlap (mean approximately 35%) than tumor-adjacent pairs (roughly 17%) or tumor-blood pairs (about 15%), which is consistent with antigen-driven expansion. Only 4 to 6 patients were included in the study, and the authors note that the findings should be validated in a larger study. Bulk unsorted samples precluded comparing CD4+ and CD8+ T cell repertoires. Only the TCR beta chain was sequenced, so true repertoire diversity is likely underestimated because unpaired alpha chains were not captured.

Starting from about 500 ng total RNA, TCRbeta-specific cDNA was produced by reverse transcription with a constant-region primer and ProtoScript II reverse transcriptase. TCRbeta libraries were built with three nested multiplex PCR rounds, a slightly modified ARM-PCR procedure. The first two PCR rounds used multiplex TRBV1-TRBV30 forward primers with a Cbeta reverse primer, each for approximately 11 cycles. A final 25-cycle PCR with Deep VentR polymerase added sample barcodes and Illumina adapters. Before sequencing, amplicons between 200 and 500 bp were purified from gel using a QIAquick gel extraction kit. TCRbeta amplicons were sequenced on an Illumina HiSeq 2500 with 250-bp paired-end reads. The source study handled its data this way. Reads were quality-trimmed with Trimmomatic v0.33, and paired reads were merged with FLASH v1.2.11 to recover full CDR3 sequences. V, D and J germline segments were assigned to the rearranged TCRbeta sequences by MiGEC v1.2.1b. Clonotype statistics and Shannon-Wiener diversity indices were computed with VDJtools v1.0.0. Except for diversity analysis, only each sample's 250 most abundant clonotypes were used in subsequent analyses to reduce sampling bias. TCRdb reprocessed the public reads (quality trimming at Q25 with fastp, clone calling with MiXCR) and kept in-frame beta chains. When rows share a CDR3 protein, they turn into one entry using the most common DNA and genes. The V and J calls were not made by the authors but by TCRdb's processing. The sample has 250,000 to 400,000 distinct CDR3 sequences on record, less than 75% of them singletons. The top ten hold roughly 8.9% of the sample.

V and J are trimmed by 2 bases and 5 bases, and the gene matches miss 9 bases of the junction. CDR1 MDHEN and CDR2 SYDVKM are derived from the germline V gene. From the cysteine up to the phenylalanine, the CDR3 has a length of 16 residues. The sequence is cut down to CDR3 DNA, 48 bases in frame from base 1. This clonotype came up a few times. No antigen is known for it. Qualities for individual bases were not recorded, and no much larger clone is one base off. TRIzol reagent was used to extract blood RNA from unsorted whole blood, while the DNeasy Blood & Tissue kit provided the germline DNA. Patients had chronic HBV infection and were treatment-naive at sampling. Before surgery, 3 to 5 milliliters of peripheral blood were drawn into K2EDTA tubes.

Sequenced material: peripheral blood. This sequence uses TRBV28 and TRBJ1-1; TRBD1 aligns with 9 central bases. The clonotype comes from a man aged 35-49 years with primary liver carcinoma and hepatitis B virus infection. The DNA is TGTGCCAGCAGTTTAGGGCCTGGGACAGGGCGTACTGAAGCTTTCTTT. Translated, it reads CASSLGPGTGRTEAFF.